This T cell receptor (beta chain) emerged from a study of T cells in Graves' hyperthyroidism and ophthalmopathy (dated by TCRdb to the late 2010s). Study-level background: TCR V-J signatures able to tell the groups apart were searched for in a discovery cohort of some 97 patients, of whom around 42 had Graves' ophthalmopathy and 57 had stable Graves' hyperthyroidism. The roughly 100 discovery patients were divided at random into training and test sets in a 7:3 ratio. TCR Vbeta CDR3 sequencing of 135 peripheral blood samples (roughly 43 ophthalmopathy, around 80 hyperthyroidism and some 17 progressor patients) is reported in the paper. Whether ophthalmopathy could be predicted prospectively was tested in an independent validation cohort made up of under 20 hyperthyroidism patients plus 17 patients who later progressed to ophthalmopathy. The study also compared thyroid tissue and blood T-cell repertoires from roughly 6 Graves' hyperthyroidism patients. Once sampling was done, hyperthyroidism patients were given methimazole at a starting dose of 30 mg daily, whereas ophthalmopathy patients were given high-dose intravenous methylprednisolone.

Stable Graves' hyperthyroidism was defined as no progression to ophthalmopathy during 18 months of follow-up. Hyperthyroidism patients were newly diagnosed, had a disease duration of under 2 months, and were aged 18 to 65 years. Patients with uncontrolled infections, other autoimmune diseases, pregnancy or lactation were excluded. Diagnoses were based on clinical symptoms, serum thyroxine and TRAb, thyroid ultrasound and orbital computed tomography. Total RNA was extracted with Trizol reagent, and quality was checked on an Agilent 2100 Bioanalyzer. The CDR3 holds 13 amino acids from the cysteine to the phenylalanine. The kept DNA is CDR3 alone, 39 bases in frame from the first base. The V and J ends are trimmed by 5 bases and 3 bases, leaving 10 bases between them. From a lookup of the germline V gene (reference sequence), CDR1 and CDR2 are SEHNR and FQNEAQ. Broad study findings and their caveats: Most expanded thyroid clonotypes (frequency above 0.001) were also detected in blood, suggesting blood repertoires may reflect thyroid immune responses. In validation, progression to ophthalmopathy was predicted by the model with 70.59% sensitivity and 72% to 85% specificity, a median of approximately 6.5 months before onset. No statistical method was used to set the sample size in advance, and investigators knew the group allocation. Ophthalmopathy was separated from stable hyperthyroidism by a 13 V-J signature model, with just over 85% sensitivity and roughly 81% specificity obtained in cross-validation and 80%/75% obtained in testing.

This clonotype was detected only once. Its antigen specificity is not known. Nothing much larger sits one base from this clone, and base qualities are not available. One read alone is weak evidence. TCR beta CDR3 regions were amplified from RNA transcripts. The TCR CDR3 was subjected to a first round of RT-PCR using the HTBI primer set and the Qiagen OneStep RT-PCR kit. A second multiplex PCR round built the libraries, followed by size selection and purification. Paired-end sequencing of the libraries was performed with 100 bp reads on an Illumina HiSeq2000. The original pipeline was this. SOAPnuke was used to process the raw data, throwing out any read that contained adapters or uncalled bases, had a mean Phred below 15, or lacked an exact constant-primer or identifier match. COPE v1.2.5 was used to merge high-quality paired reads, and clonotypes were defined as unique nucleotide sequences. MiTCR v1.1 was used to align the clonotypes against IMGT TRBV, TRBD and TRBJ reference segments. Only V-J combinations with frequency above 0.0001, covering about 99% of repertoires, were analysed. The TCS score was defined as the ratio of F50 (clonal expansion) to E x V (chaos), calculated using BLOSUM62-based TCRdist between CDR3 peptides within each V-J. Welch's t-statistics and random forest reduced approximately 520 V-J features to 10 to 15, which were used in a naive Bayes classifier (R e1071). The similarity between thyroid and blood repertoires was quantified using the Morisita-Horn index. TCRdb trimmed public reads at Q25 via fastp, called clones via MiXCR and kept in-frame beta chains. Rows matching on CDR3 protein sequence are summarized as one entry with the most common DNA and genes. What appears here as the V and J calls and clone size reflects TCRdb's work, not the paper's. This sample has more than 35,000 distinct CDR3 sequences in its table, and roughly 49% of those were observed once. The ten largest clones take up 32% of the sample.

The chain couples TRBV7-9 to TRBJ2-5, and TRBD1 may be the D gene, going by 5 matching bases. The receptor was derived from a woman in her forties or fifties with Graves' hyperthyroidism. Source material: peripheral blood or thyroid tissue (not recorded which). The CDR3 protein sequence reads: CASSKGPEETQYF. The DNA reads TGTGCCAGCAGCAAGGGGCCGGAAGAGACCCAGTACTTC.